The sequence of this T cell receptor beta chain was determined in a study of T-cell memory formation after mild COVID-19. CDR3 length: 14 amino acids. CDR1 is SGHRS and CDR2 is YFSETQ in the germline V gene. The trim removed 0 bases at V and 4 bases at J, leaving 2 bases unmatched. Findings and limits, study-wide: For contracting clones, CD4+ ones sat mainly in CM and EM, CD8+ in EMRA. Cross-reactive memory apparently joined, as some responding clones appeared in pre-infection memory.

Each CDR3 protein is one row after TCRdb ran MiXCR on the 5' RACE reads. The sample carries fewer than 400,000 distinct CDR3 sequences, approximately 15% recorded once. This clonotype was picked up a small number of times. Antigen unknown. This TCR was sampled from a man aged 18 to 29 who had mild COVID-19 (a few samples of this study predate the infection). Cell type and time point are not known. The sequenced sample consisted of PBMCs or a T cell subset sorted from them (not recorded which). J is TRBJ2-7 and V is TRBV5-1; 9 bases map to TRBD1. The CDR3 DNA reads TGCGCCAGCAGCTTGGCCGGGACAGGGTACGAGCAGTACTTC. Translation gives CASSLAGTGYEQYF.